This paragraph covers one T cell receptor beta chain sequence. The data derive from a study of control samples from healthy donors and cancer patients. Only in-frame clones appear in the TCRdb table, and some are missing; sequencing was by immunoSEQ multiplex PCR. The table records tens of thousands of clones, over 85% of them present only once. Sequencing was performed on PBMCs. The clonotype comes from a middle-aged woman with lung cancer.

Written as DNA, the CDR3 is TGTGCCAGCAGCCAAGATCCAGGGCTAACCGAGCAGTACTTC. Its translation: CASSQDPGLTEQYF. V usage is TRBV3-1 (or the pseudogene TRBV3-2) and J usage is TRBJ2-7; D might be TRBD1 (5 bases). The germline V gene has CDR1 LGHDT and CDR2 YNNKEL (reference sequence). The CDR3 covers 14 residues. Trimming took off 0 bases at V and 6 bases at J, with 12 bases between the two ends.